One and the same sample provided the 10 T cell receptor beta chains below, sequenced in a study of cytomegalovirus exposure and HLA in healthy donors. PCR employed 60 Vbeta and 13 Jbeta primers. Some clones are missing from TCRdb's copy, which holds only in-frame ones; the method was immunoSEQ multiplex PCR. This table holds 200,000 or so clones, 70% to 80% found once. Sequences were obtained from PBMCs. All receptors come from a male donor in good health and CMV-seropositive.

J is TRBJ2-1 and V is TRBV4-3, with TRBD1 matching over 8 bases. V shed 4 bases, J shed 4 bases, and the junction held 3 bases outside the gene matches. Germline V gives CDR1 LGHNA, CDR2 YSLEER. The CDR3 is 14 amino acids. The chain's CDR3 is CASSLRTGYNEQFF. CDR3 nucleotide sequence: TGCGCCAGCAGCCTTCGGACAGGGTACAATGAGCAGTTCTTC.

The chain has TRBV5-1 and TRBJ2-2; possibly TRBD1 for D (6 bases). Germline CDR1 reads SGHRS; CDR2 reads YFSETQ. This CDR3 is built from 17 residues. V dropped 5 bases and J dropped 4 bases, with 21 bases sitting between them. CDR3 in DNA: TGCGCCAGCAGAGAGAACAGGGCTCCAGAAGGCACCGGGGAGCTGTTTTTT. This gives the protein CASRENRAPEGTGELFF.

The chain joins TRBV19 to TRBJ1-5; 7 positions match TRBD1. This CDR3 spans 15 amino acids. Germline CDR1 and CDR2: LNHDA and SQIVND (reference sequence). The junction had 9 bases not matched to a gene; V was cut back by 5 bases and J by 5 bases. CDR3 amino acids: CASSEGTAVDQPQHF. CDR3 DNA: TGTGCCAGTAGTGAGGGGACAGCGGTGGATCAGCCCCAGCATTTT.

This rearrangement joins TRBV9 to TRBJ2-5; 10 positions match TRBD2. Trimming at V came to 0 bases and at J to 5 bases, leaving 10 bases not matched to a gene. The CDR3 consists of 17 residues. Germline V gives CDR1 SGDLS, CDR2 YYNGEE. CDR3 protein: CASSVGVSGGPRETQYF. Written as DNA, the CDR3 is TGTGCCAGCAGCGTAGGGGTTAGCGGGGGGCCCCGGGAGACCCAGTACTTC. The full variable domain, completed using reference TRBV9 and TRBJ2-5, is DSGVTQTPKHLITATGQRVTLRCSPRSGDLSVYWYQQSLDQGLQFLIQYYNGEERAKGNILERFSAQQFPDLHSELNLSSLELGDSALYFCASSVGVSGGPRETQYFGPGTRLLVL.

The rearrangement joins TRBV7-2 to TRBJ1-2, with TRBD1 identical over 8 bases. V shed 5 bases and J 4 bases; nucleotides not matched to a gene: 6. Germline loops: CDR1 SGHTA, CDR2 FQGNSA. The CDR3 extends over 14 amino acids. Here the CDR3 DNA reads TGTGCCAGCAGCCGTGGACAGGGTGGCTATGGCTACACCTTC. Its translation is CASSRGQGGYGYTF.

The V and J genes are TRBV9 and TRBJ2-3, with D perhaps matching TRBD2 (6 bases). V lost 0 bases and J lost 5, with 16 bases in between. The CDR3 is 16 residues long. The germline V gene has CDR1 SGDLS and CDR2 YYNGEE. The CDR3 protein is CASSVEGGTSGDTQYF. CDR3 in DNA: TGTGCCAGCAGCGTAGAGGGCGGGACGTCCGGAGATACGCAGTATTTT.

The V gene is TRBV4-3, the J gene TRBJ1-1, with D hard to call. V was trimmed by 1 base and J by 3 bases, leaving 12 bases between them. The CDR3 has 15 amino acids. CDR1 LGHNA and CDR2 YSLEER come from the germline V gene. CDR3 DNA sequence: TGCGCCAGCAGCCAAGGTATTGAGCTGTACACTGAAGCTTTCTTT. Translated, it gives CASSQGIELYTEAFF.

CDR3 DNA sequence: TGTGCCAGCAGCTTATCCGGACTAGCTTTGGATACGCAGTATTTT. This sequence encodes CASSLSGLALDTQYF. J is TRBJ2-3 and V is TRBV7-2; TRBD2 matches at 8 bases. The junction had 7 bases not matched to a gene; V was cut back by 2 bases and J by 6 bases. Per the germline V gene, CDR1 is SGHTA and CDR2 is FQGNSA. The CDR3 is 15 residues long.

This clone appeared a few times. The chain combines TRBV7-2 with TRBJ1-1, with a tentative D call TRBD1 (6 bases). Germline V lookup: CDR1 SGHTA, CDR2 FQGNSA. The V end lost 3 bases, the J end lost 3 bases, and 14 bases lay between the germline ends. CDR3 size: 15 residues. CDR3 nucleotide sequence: TGTGCCAGCAGCTTGCAACCAGGGGCTGACACTGAAGCTTTCTTT. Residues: CASSLQPGADTEAFF.

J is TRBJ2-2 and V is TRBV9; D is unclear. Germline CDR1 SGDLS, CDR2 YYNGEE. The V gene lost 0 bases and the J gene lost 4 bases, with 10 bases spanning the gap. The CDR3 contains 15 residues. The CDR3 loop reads CASSVGGIATGELFF. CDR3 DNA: TGTGCCAGCAGCGTAGGAGGAATAGCCACCGGGGAGCTGTTTTTT.